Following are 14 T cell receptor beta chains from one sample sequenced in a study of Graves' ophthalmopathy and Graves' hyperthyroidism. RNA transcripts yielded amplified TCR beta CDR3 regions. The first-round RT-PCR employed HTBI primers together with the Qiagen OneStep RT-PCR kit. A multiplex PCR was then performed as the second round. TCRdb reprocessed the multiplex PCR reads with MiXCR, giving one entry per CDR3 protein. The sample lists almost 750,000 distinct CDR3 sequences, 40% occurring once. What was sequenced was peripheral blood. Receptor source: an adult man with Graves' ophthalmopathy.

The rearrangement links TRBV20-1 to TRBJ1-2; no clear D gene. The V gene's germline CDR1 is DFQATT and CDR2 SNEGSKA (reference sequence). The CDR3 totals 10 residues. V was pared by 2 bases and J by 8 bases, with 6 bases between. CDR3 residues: CSARLQGYTF. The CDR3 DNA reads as TGCAGTGCTAGATTACAGGGCTACACCTTC.

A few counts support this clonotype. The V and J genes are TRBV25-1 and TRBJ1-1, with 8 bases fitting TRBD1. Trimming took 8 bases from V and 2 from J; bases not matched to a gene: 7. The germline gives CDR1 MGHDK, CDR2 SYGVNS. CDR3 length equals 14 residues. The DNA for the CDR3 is TGTGCCAGCTCAGCGGGACAGGCAAACACTGAAGCTTTCTTT. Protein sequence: CASSAGQANTEAFF.

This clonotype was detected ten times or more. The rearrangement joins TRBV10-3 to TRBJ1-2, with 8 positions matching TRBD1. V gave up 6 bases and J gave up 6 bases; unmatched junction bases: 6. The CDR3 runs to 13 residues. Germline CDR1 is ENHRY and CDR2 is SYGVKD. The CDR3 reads CAISGTGSDGYTF. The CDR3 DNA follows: TGTGCCATCAGCGGGACAGGTTCGGATGGCTACACCTTC.

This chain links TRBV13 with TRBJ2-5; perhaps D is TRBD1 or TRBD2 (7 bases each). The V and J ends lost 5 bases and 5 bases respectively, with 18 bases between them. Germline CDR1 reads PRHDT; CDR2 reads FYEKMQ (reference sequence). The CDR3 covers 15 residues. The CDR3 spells CASSLRQGGGETQYF. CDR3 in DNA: TGTGCCAGCAGCCTCCGGCAGGGGGGAGGGGAGACCCAGTACTTC.

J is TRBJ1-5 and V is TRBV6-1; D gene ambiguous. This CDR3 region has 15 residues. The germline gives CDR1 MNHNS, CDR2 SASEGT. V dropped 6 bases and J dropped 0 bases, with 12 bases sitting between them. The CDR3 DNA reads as TGTGCCAGCAGACGGGTCGACAATAGCAATCAGCCCCAGCATTTT. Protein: CASRRVDNSNQPQHF.

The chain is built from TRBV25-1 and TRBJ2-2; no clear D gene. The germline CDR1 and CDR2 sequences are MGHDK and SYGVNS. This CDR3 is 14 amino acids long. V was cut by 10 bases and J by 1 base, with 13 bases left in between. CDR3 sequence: CATMSPGNTGELFF. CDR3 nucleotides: TGTGCCACTATGTCCCCGGGGAACACCGGGGAGCTGTTTTTT.

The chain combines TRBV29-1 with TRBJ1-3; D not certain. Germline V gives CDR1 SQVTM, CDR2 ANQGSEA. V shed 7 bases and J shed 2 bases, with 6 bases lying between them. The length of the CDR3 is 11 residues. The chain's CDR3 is CSEVAGNTIYF. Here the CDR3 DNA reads TGCAGCGAGGTGGCTGGAAACACCATATATTTT.

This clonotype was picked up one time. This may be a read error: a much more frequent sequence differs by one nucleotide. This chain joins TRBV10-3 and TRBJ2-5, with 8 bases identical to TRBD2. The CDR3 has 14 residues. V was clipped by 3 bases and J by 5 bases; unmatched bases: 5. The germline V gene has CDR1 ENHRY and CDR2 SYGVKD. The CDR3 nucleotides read TGTGCCATCAGTGATGCGGGAGGCAGGGAGACCCAGTACTTC. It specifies CAISDAGGRETQYF.

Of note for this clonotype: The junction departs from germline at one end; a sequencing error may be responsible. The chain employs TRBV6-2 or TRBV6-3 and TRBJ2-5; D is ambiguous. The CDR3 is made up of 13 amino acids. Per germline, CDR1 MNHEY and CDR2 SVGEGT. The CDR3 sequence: CAGSYMRFETQYF. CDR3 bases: TGTGCCGGCAGTTACATGAGGTTCGAGACCCAGTACTTC.

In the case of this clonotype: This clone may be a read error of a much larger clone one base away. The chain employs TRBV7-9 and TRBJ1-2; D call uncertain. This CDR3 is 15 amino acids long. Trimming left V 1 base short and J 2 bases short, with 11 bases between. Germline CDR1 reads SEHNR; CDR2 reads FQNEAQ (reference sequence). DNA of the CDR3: TGTGCCAGCAGCTTAGTCCTAGGCGGCAACTATGGCTACACCTTC. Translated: CASSLVLGGNYGYTF.

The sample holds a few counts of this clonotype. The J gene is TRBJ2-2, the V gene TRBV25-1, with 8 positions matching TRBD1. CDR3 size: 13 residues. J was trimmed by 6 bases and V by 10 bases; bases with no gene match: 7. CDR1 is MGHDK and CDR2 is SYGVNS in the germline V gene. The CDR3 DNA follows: TGTGCCACCAGACAGGGGAGAGCCGGGGAGCTGTTTTTT. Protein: CATRQGRAGELFF. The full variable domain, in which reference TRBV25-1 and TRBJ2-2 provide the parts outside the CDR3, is EADIYQTPRYLVIGTGKKITLECSQTMGHDKMYWYQQDPGMELHLIHYSYGVNSTEKGDLSSESTVSRIRTEHFPLTLESARPSHTSQYLCATRQGRAGELFFGEGSRLTVL.

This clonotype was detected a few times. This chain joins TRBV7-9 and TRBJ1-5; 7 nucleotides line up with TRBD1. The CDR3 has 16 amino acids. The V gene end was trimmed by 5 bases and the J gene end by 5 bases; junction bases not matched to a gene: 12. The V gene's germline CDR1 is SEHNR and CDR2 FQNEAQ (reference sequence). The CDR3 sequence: CASSQGDREIDQPQHF. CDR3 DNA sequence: TGTGCCAGCAGCCAGGGAGACAGGGAAATAGATCAGCCCCAGCATTTT.

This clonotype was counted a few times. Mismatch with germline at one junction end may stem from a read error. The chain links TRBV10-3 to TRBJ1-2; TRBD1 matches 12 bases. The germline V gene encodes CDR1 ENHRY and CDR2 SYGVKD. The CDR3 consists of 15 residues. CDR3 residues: CASSAGTGGDYGYTF. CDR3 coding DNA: TGTGCCAGCAGTGCCGGGACAGGGGGCGACTATGGCTACACCTTC.

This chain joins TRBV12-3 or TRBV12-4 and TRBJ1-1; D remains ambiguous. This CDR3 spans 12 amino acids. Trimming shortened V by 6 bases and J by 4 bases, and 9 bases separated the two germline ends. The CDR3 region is CASRRVGTEAFF. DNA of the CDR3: TGTGCCAGCAGGAGGGTGGGCACTGAAGCTTTCTTT.